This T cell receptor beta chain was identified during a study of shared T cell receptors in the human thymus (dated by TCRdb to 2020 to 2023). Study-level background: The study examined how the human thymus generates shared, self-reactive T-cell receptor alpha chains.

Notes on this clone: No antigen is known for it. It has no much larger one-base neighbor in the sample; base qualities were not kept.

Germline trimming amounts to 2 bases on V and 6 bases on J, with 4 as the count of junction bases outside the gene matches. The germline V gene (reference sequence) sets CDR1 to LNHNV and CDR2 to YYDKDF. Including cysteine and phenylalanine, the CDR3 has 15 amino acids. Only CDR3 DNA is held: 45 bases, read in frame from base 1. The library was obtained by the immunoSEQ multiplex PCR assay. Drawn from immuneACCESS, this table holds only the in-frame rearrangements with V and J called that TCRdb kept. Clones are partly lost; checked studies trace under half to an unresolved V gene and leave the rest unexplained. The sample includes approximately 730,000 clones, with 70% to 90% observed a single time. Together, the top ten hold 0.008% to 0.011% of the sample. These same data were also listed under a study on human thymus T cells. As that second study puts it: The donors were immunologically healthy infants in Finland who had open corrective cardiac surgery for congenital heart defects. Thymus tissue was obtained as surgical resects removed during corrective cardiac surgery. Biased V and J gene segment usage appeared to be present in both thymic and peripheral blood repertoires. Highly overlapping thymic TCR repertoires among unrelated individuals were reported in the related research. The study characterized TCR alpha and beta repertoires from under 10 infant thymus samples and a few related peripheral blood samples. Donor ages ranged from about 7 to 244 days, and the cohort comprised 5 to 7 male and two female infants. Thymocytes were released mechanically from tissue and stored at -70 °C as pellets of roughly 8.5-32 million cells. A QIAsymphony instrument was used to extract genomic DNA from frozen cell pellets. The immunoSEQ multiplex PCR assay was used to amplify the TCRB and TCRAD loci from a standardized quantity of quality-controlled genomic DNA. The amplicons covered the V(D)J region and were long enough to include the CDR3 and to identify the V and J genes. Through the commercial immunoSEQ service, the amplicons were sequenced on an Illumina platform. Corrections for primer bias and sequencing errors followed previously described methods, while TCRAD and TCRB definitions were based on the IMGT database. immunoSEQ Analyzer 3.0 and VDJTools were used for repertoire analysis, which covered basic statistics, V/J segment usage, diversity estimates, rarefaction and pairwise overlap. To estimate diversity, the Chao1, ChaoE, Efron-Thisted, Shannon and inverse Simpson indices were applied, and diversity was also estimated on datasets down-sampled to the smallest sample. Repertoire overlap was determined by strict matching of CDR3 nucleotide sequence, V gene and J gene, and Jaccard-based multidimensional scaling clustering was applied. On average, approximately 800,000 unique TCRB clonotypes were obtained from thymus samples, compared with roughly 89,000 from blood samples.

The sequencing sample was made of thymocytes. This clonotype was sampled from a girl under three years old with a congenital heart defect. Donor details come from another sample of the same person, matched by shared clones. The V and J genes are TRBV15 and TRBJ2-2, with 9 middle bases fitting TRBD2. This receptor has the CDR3 CATSRRGGAPGELFF. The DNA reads TGTGCCACCAGCAGACGCGGGGGGGCCCCCGGGGAGCTGTTTTTT.